This T cell receptor (beta chain) was captured by sequencing in a study of blood T cell repertoires in COVID-19. On the study more broadly: COVID-19 samples from acute and convalescent phases originated in the United States, Italy and Spain.

The V and J ends lost 1 base and 5 bases respectively, with 9 bases between them. CDR3 size: 13 residues. Germline assignment: CDR1 SGHRS and CDR2 YFSETQ. Sequencing was performed with immunoSEQ multiplex PCR; in TCRdb, only in-frame clones are kept and a portion is missing. The sample consists of approximately 330,000 clones, roughly 90% of them appearing once. Sequenced input: peripheral blood. This clonotype was obtained from a woman between 50 and 59 years old with active or convalescent COVID-19. The V and J genes are TRBV5-1 and TRBJ1-2, with D possibly matching TRBD1 (5 bases). CDR3 sequence (DNA): TGCGCCAGCAGCTTGAGGGCAGGGTATGGCTACACCTTC. Translation: CASSLRAGYGYTF.